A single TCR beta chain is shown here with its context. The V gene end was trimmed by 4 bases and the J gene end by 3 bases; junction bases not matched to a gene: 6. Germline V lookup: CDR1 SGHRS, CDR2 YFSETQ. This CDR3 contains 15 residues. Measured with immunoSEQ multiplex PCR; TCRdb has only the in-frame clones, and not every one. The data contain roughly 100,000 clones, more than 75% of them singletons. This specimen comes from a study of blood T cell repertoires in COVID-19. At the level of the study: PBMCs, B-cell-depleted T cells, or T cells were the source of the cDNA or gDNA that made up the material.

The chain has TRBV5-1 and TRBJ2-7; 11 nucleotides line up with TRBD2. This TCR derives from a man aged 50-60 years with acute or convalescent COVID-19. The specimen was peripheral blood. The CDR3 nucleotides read TGCGCCAGCAGCCAAGGGACTAGCGGATTCTACGAGCAGTACTTC. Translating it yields CASSQGTSGFYEQYF.